This T cell receptor (beta chain) was captured by sequencing in a study of blood T cell repertoires in COVID-19. The wider study: T cells, B-cell-depleted T cells, or PBMCs supplied cDNA or gDNA.

Original methodology: The assay estimated nucleated cells by amplifying reference gene primers. The assay was immunoSEQ multiplex PCR, and TCRdb's table has in-frame clones only and misses some. V, J and clone size derive from that table, while D and trimming were established from the DNA sequence. The data show about 190,000 clones, around 80% seen once. The germline gives CDR1 MNHEY, CDR2 SVGAGI. Trimming took 0 bases from V and 11 from J; bases not matched to a gene: 6. The CDR3 totals 13 residues. V and J are TRBV6-5 and TRBJ1-2, with 7 bases matching TRBD1. The receptor was derived from a woman older than 75 with active or convalescent COVID-19. The material sequenced was peripheral blood. Here the CDR3 reads CASSYSRDSDYTF. Here the CDR3 DNA reads TGTGCCAGCAGTTACTCCCGGGACAGCGATTACACCTTC.